This is a list of T cell receptor beta chains from one sample in a study of blood T cell repertoires in COVID-19. Repertoires were generated with immunoSEQ multiplex PCR, while TCRdb's copy carries only in-frame clones and drops some. This sample carries 170,000 or so clones, about 82% of them seen once, and the ten largest clones take around 6.6%. Sequenced input: peripheral blood. Every receptor here comes from a man aged 45-65 years with active or convalescent COVID-19. Each CDR3 is given without its conserved first and last residue. The D gene is left open where the match is weak.

J: TRBJ2-3
D: -
V: TRBV30
CDR3: AWSKAATSTDTQY

J: TRBJ2-2
D: TRBD2
V: TRBV7-9
CDR3: ASSSTSGRPNTGELF

J: TRBJ2-3
D: TRBD2
V: TRBV27
CDR3: ASSPFGGAGVTDTQY

J: TRBJ2-7
D: TRBD1
V: TRBV7-6
CDR3: ASSYYRDRGFEQY

J: TRBJ1-2
D: TRBD1
V: TRBV28
CDR3: ASSSKGQGFYGYT

J: TRBJ1-2
D: TRBD1
V: TRBV6-2/TRBV6-3
CDR3: ASSYISGQGFSYT

J: TRBJ1-2
D: -
V: TRBV7-2
CDR3: ASSLGGLRMDGYT

J: TRBJ1-2
D: -
V: TRBV24-1
CDR3: ATSDLRFYGYT

J: TRBJ2-7
D: TRBD2
V: TRBV28
CDR3: ASRLGLANYEQY

J: TRBJ2-7
D: TRBD2
V: TRBV7-2
CDR3: ASRETGTTFFEQY

J: TRBJ2-7
D: TRBD1
V: TRBV4-3
CDR3: ASSQDVGDRAHEQY

J: TRBJ2-5
D: TRBD2
V: TRBV18
CDR3: ASSPRGLAGDGTQY

J: TRBJ1-2
D: -
V: TRBV18
CDR3: ASSPQGSGYGYT

J: TRBJ1-6
D: TRBD1
V: TRBV4-2
CDR3: ASSQDPGTGNSPLH

J: TRBJ1-2
D: -
V: TRBV28
CDR3: ASSLVGGVAGYT

J: TRBJ2-1
D: TRBD2
V: TRBV5-1
CDR3: ASSLGTSGLNEQF

J: TRBJ2-7
D: TRBD1
V: TRBV15
CDR3: ATRQGLSYEQY

J: TRBJ2-1
D: TRBD2
V: TRBV7-2
CDR3: ASSPLGRGGSHNEQF

J: TRBJ1-1
D: -
V: TRBV6-5
CDR3: ASSRTLGGLAF

J: TRBJ2-3
D: TRBD2
V: TRBV4-2
CDR3: ASSPLAGGLDTQY

J: TRBJ1-1
D: -
V: TRBV3-1/TRBV3-2
CDR3: ASSPFHGEGEAF

J: TRBJ2-3
D: -
V: TRBV27
CDR3: ASSLSWGFNYLGAATDTQY

J: TRBJ2-1
D: -
V: TRBV9
CDR3: ASSALARTFSHNEQF

J: TRBJ2-5
D: TRBD1
V: TRBV18
CDR3: ASSPTGLRETQY

J: TRBJ2-7
D: TRBD2
V: TRBV5-6
CDR3: ASSRRGTREQY

J: TRBJ1-6
D: -
V: TRBV6-2/TRBV6-3
CDR3: ASSSVAGTYNSPLH

J: TRBJ2-5
D: -
V: TRBV7-3
CDR3: ASSLAGSQETQY

J: TRBJ2-5
D: TRBD2
V: TRBV5-1
CDR3: ASSPGLAGGETQY

J: TRBJ1-1
D: -
V: TRBV29-1
CDR3: SVALNTEAF

J: TRBJ1-1
D: -
V: TRBV6-1
CDR3: ASSEVQGNTEAF

J: TRBJ1-1
D: -
V: TRBV25-1
CDR3: ASSDLGANTEAF

J: TRBJ2-7
D: -
V: TRBV3-1/TRBV3-2
CDR3: ASSQETVFYEQY

J: TRBJ1-1
D: -
V: TRBV5-4
CDR3: ASSVWNTEAF

J: TRBJ2-2
D: -
V: TRBV6-1
CDR3: ASSEEGTGTDTGELF

J: TRBJ2-1
D: TRBD1
V: TRBV7-2
CDR3: ASSLGQGAYEQF

J: TRBJ2-6
D: TRBD2
V: TRBV5-4
CDR3: ASRSGLGSGGTGANVLT

J: TRBJ2-3
D: TRBD2
V: TRBV27
CDR3: ASSLFRSSGSLSDTQY

J: TRBJ1-1
D: -
V: TRBV4-2
CDR3: ASSQRVPDLGAEAF

J: TRBJ2-7
D: TRBD2
V: TRBV7-6
CDR3: ASSIQLAGGLISSYEQY

J: TRBJ2-3
D: TRBD2
V: TRBV15
CDR3: ATSPLAGVGTDTQY

J: TRBJ2-3
D: -
V: TRBV7-2
CDR3: ASSFLASDTDTQY

J: TRBJ1-1
D: -
V: TRBV6-5
CDR3: ASRPIQISTEAF

J: TRBJ2-5
D: TRBD2
V: TRBV15
CDR3: ATSRATSGSRQETQY

J: TRBJ2-1
D: -
V: TRBV4-1
CDR3: ASSPSERLVSTNEQF

J: TRBJ2-4
D: -
V: TRBV6-1
CDR3: ASSDTGERY

J: TRBJ2-1
D: TRBD1
V: TRBV2
CDR3: ASSVSQGANEQF